The rows below give T cell receptor beta chains drawn from one sample of a study of CD8 T cells in ankylosing spondylitis. Using its own MiXCR run on the 5' RACE reads, TCRdb lists one record per CDR3 protein. Seen here are roughly 130,000 distinct CDR3 sequences, roughly 13% observed once, and the top ten hold 2.5% to 3%. Specimen: blood, either unsorted or a sorted T cell fraction (not recorded which). These receptor sequences come from a female donor with ankylosing spondylitis or in good health (not recorded which). Both conserved end residues are part of each CDR3. Fields, in order: CDR3 protein, CDR3 DNA, V gene, clone size, J gene, CDR3 length, D gene. A D gene is named only where the DNA matches it firmly. Expanded clones get a size class; other rows say once, few or many, or leave the size out.

cdr3_aa: CASSLELAGVTGELFF
cdr3_nt: TGCGCCAGCAGCTTGGAGCTAGCGGGAGTAACCGGGGAGCTGTTTTTT
v_call: TRBV5-1
clone_size: few
j_call: TRBJ2-2
cdr3_length: 16
d_call: TRBD2

cdr3_aa: CASSSKTGTPTYEQYF
cdr3_nt: TGCGCCAGCAGCTCCAAGACCGGGACACCCACCTACGAGCAGTACTTC
v_call: TRBV5-1
clone_size: many
j_call: TRBJ2-7
cdr3_length: 16
d_call: -

cdr3_aa: CATRSGTSYEQYF
cdr3_nt: TGTGCCACCAGATCTGGGACCTCCTACGAGCAGTACTTC
v_call: TRBV15
clone_size: few
j_call: TRBJ2-7
cdr3_length: 13
d_call: -

cdr3_aa: CASSLSSGPVRQTQYF
cdr3_nt: TGTGCCAGCAGTTTATCTAGCGGGCCCGTGAGACAGACCCAGTACTTC
v_call: TRBV12-3/TRBV12-4
clone_size: many
j_call: TRBJ2-5
cdr3_length: 16
d_call: TRBD2

cdr3_aa: CASSPGQGMSEQFF
cdr3_nt: TGTGCCAGCAGTCCAGGACAGGGAATGAGTGAGCAGTTCTTC
v_call: TRBV6-5
clone_size: many
j_call: TRBJ2-1
cdr3_length: 14
d_call: TRBD1

cdr3_aa: CASRMSNQPQHF
cdr3_nt: TGTGCCAGTAGGATGAGCAATCAGCCCCAGCATTTT
v_call: TRBV19
clone_size: many
j_call: TRBJ1-5
cdr3_length: 12
d_call: -

cdr3_aa: CASSFRGGSYEQYF
cdr3_nt: TGTGCCAGCAGCTTTAGAGGGGGCTCCTACGAGCAGTACTTC
v_call: TRBV5-6
clone_size: many
j_call: TRBJ2-7
cdr3_length: 14
d_call: -

cdr3_aa: CSAREFGVLTYEQYF
cdr3_nt: TGCAGTGCTAGAGAATTCGGGGTGTTAACCTACGAGCAGTACTTC
v_call: TRBV20-1
clone_size: many
j_call: TRBJ2-7
cdr3_length: 15
d_call: -

cdr3_aa: CASRRTGTGGTDTQYF
cdr3_nt: TGTGCCAGCAGACGGACCGGGACAGGGGGCACAGATACGCAGTATTTT
v_call: TRBV27
clone_size: many
j_call: TRBJ2-3
cdr3_length: 16
d_call: TRBD1

cdr3_aa: CASSFGRSGENTEAFF
cdr3_nt: TGCGCCAGCAGCTTTGGCAGGTCAGGGGAGAACACTGAAGCTTTCTTT
v_call: TRBV5-1
clone_size: few
j_call: TRBJ1-1
cdr3_length: 16
d_call: -

cdr3_aa: CASSVTGAEKTQYF
cdr3_nt: TGCGCCAGCAGCGTAACCGGGGCCGAAAAGACCCAGTACTTC
v_call: TRBV5-1
clone_size: -
j_call: TRBJ2-5
cdr3_length: 14
d_call: -

cdr3_aa: CASTLISTPSNQPQHF
cdr3_nt: TGTGCCAGCACCCTAATATCGACGCCTAGCAATCAGCCCCAGCATTTT
v_call: TRBV7-2
clone_size: -
j_call: TRBJ1-5
cdr3_length: 16
d_call: -

cdr3_aa: CASSYDGAFYEQYF
cdr3_nt: TGTGCCAGCAGTTACGACGGGGCCTTCTACGAGCAGTACTTC
v_call: TRBV6-5
clone_size: -
j_call: TRBJ2-7
cdr3_length: 14
d_call: -

cdr3_aa: CAISTPPGLAGVADTQYF
cdr3_nt: TGTGCCATCAGTACCCCCCCGGGACTAGCGGGAGTTGCAGATACGCAGTATTTT
v_call: TRBV10-3
clone_size: many
j_call: TRBJ2-3
cdr3_length: 18
d_call: TRBD2

cdr3_aa: CSVTLTFRSGELFF
cdr3_nt: TGCAGCGTCACCCTGACTTTTAGGTCCGGGGAGCTGTTTTTT
v_call: TRBV29-1
clone_size: many
j_call: TRBJ2-2
cdr3_length: 14
d_call: -

cdr3_aa: CASSFDSNYGYTF
cdr3_nt: TGTGCCAGCAGCTTTGATTCGAACTATGGCTACACCTTC
v_call: TRBV7-9
clone_size: -
j_call: TRBJ1-2
cdr3_length: 13
d_call: -

cdr3_aa: CASKSDRGYTF
cdr3_nt: TGTGCCAGCAAGTCCGATCGGGGCTACACCTTC
v_call: TRBV6-5
clone_size: -
j_call: TRBJ1-2
cdr3_length: 11
d_call: -

cdr3_aa: CACLSGLAGGPYEQYF
cdr3_nt: TGCGCCTGCCTATCCGGACTAGCGGGAGGGCCCTACGAGCAGTACTTC
v_call: TRBV10-1
clone_size: -
j_call: TRBJ2-7
cdr3_length: 16
d_call: TRBD2

cdr3_aa: CASSLRSGETQYF
cdr3_nt: TGTGCCAGCAGCTTGCGGTCTGGAGAGACCCAGTACTTC
v_call: TRBV7-3
clone_size: many
j_call: TRBJ2-5
cdr3_length: 13
d_call: -

cdr3_aa: CATSDSGRPNEQFF
cdr3_nt: TGTGCCACCAGTGATTCGGGCAGGCCCAATGAGCAGTTCTTC
v_call: TRBV24-1
clone_size: many
j_call: TRBJ2-1
cdr3_length: 14
d_call: -

cdr3_aa: CASSPLQGGELFF
cdr3_nt: TGTGCCAGCAGTCCCCTACAGGGCGGGGAGCTGTTTTTT
v_call: TRBV12-3/TRBV12-4
clone_size: many
j_call: TRBJ2-2
cdr3_length: 13
d_call: -

cdr3_aa: CASSLGGSGSYEQYF
cdr3_nt: TGCGCCAGCAGCTTGGGTGGATCTGGCTCCTACGAGCAGTACTTC
v_call: TRBV5-1
clone_size: many
j_call: TRBJ2-7
cdr3_length: 15
d_call: -

cdr3_aa: CASSQDKRGGKETQYF
cdr3_nt: TGTGCCAGCAGCCAAGATAAGCGGGGGGGAAAAGAGACCCAGTACTTC
v_call: TRBV3-1
clone_size: few
j_call: TRBJ2-5
cdr3_length: 16
d_call: TRBD2

cdr3_aa: CATLGDGKETQYF
cdr3_nt: TGTGCCACGCTTGGAGACGGGAAAGAGACCCAGTACTTC
v_call: TRBV7-9
clone_size: few
j_call: TRBJ2-5
cdr3_length: 13
d_call: -

cdr3_aa: CASSPEGYEQYF
cdr3_nt: TGTGCCAGCTCACCGGAGGGGTACGAGCAGTACTTC
v_call: TRBV18
clone_size: many
j_call: TRBJ2-7
cdr3_length: 12
d_call: -

cdr3_aa: CASSQLAGYTGELFF
cdr3_nt: TGTGCCAGCAGCCAACTAGCGGGATACACCGGGGAGCTGTTTTTT
v_call: TRBV6-1
clone_size: many
j_call: TRBJ2-2
cdr3_length: 15
d_call: TRBD2

cdr3_aa: CASSLSSLTEAFF
cdr3_nt: TGCGCCAGCAGCTTGTCGAGTTTGACTGAAGCTTTCTTT
v_call: TRBV5-1
clone_size: few
j_call: TRBJ1-1
cdr3_length: 13
d_call: -

cdr3_aa: CASSWTGEEYF
cdr3_nt: TGTGCCAGCAGTTGGACGGGGGAAGAGTATTTT
v_call: TRBV6-1
clone_size: many
j_call: TRBJ2-3
cdr3_length: 11
d_call: -

cdr3_aa: CASSPRGGQEPQHF
cdr3_nt: TGTGCCAGCAGCCCTCGGGGGGGTCAGGAGCCCCAGCATTTT
v_call: TRBV7-8
clone_size: -
j_call: TRBJ1-5
cdr3_length: 14
d_call: -

cdr3_aa: CASSVRNQPQHF
cdr3_nt: TGTGCCAGCAGCGTGCGCAATCAGCCCCAGCATTTT
v_call: TRBV7-9
clone_size: many
j_call: TRBJ1-5
cdr3_length: 12
d_call: -